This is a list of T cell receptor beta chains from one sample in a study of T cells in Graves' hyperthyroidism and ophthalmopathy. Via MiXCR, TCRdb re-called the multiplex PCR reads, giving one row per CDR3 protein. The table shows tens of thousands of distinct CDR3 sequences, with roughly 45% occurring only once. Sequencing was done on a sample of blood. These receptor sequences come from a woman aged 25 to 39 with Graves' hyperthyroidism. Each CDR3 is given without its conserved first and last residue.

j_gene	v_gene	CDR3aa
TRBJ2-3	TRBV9	ASSLGDTQY
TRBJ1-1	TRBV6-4	ASSVNRENTEAF
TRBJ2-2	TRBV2	ASGGTNGSWVNTGELL
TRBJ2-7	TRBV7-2	ASSLARGQIEQY
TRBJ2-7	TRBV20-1	SARHLHGQGSYEQY
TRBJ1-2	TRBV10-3	AIIGQYGYT
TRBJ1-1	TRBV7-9	ASSPSGGMNTGAF
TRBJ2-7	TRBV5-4	ASSLGGSEQY
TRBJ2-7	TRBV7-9	ASSPRAGDEQY
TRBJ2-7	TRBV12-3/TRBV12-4	ASGRTGTSYEQY
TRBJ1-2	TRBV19	ASGIGTPRAYGYT
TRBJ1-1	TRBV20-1	SASPLETGEAF
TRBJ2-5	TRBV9	ASSVNLKGETQY
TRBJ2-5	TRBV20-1	SAIHVGETQY
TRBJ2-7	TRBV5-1	ASSRDRAGGYEQY
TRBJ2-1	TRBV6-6	ASSLGRGVDYNEQF
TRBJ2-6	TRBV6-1	ASEQSGANVLT
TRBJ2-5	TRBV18	ASSPPDSRVLETQY
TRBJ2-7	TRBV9	ASSPGTKHEQY
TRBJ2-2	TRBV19	ASSIVSGYTEELF
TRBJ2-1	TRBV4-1	ASSQDLSEQF
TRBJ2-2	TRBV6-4	ASSRIAANTGELF
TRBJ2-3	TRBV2	ASSPGEERGGTDTQY
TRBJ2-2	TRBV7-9	ASIPGYTGELF
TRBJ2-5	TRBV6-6	ASSAGGAGPRETQH
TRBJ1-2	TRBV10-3	AISAIRQGDRGYT
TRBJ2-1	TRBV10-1	ASSEGAGGNYNEQF
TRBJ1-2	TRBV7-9	ASSPLEVSYGYT
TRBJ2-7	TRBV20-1	SAGPGLSYEQY
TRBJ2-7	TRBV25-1	ASSEGMLSYEQY
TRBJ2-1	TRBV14	ASSQGAGGSRNEQF
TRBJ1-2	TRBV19	ASSGLRVYGYT
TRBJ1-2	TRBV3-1	ASSQYADEVGGYT
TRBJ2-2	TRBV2	ASSRQGPNTGELF
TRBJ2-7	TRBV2	ATGTGVEQY
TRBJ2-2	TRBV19	ASSIDRASGTGELF
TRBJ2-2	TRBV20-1	SARPSGRVGVGELF
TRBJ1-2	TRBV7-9	ASSLGAGLYGYT
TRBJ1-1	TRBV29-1	SGGGAMNTEAF
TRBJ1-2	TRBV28	ASSGQGLSGYT
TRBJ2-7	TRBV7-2	ASSQYLDIEQY
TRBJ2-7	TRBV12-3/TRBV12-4	ASSLVPFEQY
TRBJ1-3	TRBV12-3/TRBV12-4	ASSLGYSGNTIY
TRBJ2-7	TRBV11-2	ASSFAPWSQGRSRGGFDEQY
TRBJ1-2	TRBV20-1	SARDLGFHGCT
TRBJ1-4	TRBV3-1	ASSTTGTGGEKLF
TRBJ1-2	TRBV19	ASSPLGTRGDNYGYT
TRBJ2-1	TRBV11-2	ASSSLGAGGRDNEQF
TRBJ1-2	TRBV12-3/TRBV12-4	ASSFRGTRGYT
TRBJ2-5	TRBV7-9	ASSLAGSLTQY
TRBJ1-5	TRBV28	ASTSLNQPQH
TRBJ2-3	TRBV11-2	ATSEGPPTDTQY
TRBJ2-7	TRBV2	ASSGGLASWEQY